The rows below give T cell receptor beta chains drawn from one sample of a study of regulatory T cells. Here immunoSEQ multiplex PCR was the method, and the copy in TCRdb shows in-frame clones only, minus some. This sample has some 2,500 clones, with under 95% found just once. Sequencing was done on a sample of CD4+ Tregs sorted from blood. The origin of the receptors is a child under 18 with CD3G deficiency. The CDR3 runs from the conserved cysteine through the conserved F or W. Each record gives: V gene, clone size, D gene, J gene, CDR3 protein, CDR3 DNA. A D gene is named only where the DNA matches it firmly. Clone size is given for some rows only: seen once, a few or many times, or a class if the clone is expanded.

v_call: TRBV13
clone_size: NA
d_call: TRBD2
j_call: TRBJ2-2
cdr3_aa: CASSSSGGGELFF
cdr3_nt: TGTGCCAGCAGCTCTAGCGGCGGCGGGGAGCTGTTTTTT

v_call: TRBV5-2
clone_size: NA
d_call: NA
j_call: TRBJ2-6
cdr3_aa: CASKFPRETQSRANVLTF
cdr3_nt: TGTGCCAGCAAATTTCCACGAGAGACACAAAGTCGGGCCAACGTCCTGACTTTC

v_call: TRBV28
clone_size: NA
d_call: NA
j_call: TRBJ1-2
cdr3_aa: CASSPSLGRGNGYTF
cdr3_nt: TGTGCCAGCAGTCCCTCCCTCGGGAGAGGGAATGGCTACACCTTC

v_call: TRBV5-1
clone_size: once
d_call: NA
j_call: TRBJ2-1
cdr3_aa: CASSLAANNEQFF
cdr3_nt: TGCGCCAGCAGCTTGGCGGCGAACAATGAGCAGTTCTTC

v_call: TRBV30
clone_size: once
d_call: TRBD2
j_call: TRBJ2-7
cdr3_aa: CAWRRSGGREQYF
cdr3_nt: TGTGCCTGGAGAAGGTCGGGAGGGCGGGAGCAGTACTTC

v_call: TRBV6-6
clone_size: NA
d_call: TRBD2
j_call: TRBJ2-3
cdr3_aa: CASTLAGGADTQYF
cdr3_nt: TGTGCCAGCACCCTAGCGGGAGGGGCGGATACGCAGTATTTT

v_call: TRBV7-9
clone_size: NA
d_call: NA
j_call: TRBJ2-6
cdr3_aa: CASSLGPAAGANVLTF
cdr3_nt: TGTGCCAGCAGCTTGGGACCAGCGGCTGGGGCCAACGTCCTGACTTTC

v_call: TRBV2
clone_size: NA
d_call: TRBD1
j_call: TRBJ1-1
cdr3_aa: CASSAGDRQGGNTEAFF
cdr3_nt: TGTGCCAGCAGTGCAGGGGACAGACAGGGAGGGAACACTGAAGCTTTCTTT

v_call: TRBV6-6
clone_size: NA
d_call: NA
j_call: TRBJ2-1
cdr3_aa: CASSYSQGTEQFF
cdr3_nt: TGTGCCAGCAGTTACTCGCAGGGCACTGAGCAGTTCTTC

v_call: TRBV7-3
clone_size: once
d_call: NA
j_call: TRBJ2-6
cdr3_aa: CASSGTVLQSRANVLTF
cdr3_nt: TGTGCCAGCAGCGGTACGGTCTTACAAAGTCGGGCCAACGTCCTGACTTTC

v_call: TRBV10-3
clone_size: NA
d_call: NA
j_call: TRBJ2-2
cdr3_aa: CATKGGTGELFF
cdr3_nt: TGTGCCACCAAAGGGGGAACCGGGGAGCTGTTTTTT

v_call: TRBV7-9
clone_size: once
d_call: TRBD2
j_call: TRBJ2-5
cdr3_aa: CASSQAGGQETQYF
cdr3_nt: TGTGCCAGCAGCCAAGCGGGAGGCCAAGAGACCCAGTACTTC

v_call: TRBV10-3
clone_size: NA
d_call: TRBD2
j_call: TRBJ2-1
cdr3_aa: CAISDGPLAGGRQFF
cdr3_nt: TGTGCCATCAGTGATGGCCCTCTAGCGGGAGGGCGGCAGTTCTTC

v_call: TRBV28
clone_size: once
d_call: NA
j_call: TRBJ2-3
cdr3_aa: CASSLESTDTQYF
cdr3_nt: TGTGCCAGCAGTTTAGAGTCCACAGATACGCAGTATTTT

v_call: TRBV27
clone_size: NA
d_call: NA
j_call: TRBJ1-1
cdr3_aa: CASRSWGSGEAFF
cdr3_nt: TGTGCCAGTAGATCCTGGGGGTCGGGTGAAGCTTTCTTT

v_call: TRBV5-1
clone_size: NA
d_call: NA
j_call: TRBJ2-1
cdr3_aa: CASSLEGDLSYNEQFF
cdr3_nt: TGCGCCAGCAGCTTGGAGGGAGATTTATCCTACAATGAGCAGTTCTTC

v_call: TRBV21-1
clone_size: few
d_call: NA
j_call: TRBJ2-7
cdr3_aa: CASSNNAGNEQYF
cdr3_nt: TGTGCCAGCAGCAATAATGCAGGGAACGAGCAGTACTTC

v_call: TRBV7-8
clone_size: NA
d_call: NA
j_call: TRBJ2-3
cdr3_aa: CASSSRQTGTQYF
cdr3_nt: TGTGCCAGCAGCTCGCGACAGACTGGCACGCAGTATTTT

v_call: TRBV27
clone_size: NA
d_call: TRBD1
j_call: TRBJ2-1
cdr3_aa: CASSPRWDSFAYNEQFF
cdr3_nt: TGTGCCAGCAGTCCCAGATGGGACAGCTTTGCCTACAATGAGCAGTTCTTC

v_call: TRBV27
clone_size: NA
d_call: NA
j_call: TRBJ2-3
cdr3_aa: CASSFRWRDTQYF
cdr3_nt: TGTGCCAGCAGTTTCAGGTGGAGAGATACGCAGTATTTT

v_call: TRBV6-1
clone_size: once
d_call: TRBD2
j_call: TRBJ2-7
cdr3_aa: CASSEGRSGRAFEQYF
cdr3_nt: TGTGCCAGCAGTGAAGGGAGGAGCGGGAGGGCCTTCGAGCAGTACTTC

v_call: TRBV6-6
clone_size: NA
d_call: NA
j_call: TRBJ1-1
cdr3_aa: CASSLQGRTEAFF
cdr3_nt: TGTGCCAGCAGCCTCCAGGGGAGGACTGAAGCTTTCTTT

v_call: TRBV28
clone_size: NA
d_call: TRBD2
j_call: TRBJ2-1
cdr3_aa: CASSLKLSGRASASEQFF
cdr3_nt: TGTGCCAGCAGTTTAAAGCTTAGCGGGAGGGCCTCGGCGAGTGAGCAGTTCTTC

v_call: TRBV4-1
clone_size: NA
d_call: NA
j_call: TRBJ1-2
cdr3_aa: CASSQERGAYGYTF
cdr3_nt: TGCGCCAGCAGCCAAGAAAGGGGTGCCTATGGCTACACCTTC

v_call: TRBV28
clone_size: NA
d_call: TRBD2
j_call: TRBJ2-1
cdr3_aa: CASSLGTSVWNEQFF
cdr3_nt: TGTGCCAGCAGTTTAGGGACTAGTGTATGGAATGAGCAGTTCTTC

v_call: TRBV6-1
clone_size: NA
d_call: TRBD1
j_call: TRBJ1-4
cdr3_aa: CASSGYGQGNEKLFF
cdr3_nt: TGTGCCAGCAGTGGATATGGACAGGGAAATGAAAAACTGTTTTTT

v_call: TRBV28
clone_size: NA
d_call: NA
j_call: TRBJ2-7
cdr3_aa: CASSQRDKSSYEQYF
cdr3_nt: TGTGCCAGCAGTCAACGGGACAAGAGCTCCTACGAGCAGTACTTC

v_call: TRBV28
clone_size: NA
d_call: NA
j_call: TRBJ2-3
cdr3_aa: CASGGRWDTQYF
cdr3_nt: TGTGCCAGCGGGGGTAGGTGGGATACGCAGTATTTT

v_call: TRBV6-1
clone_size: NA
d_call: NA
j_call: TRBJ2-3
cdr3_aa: CASKKGSWGTDTQYF
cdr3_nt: TGTGCCAGCAAGAAGGGGTCGTGGGGCACAGATACGCAGTATTTT

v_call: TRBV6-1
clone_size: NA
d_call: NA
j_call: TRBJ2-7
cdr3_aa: CASRGHLYEQYF
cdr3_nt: TGTGCCAGCAGGGGACACCTATACGAGCAGTACTTC

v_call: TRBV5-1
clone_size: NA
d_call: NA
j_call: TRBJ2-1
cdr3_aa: CASSQGTPGNEQFF
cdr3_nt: TGCGCCAGCAGCCAGGGGACCCCAGGGAATGAGCAGTTCTTC

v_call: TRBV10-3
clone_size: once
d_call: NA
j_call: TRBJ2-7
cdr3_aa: CAISEGGSYEQYF
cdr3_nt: TGTGCCATCAGTGAAGGGGGTTCCTACGAGCAGTACTTC

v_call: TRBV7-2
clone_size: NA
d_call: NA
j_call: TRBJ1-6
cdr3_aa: CASSLEAGALTLHF
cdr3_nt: TGTGCCAGCAGCTTAGAGGCGGGGGCCCTCACCCTCCACTTT

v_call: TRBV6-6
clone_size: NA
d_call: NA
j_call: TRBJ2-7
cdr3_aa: CASSYSNPGHYEQYF
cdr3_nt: TGTGCCAGCAGTTACTCGAATCCCGGACACTACGAGCAGTACTTC

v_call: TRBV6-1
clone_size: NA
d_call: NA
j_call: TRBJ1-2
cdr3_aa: CASSVSLRYGYTF
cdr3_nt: TGTGCCAGCAGTGTATCATTACGGTATGGCTACACCTTC

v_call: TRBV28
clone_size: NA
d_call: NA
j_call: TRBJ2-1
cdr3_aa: CASSLVSAGSYNEQFF
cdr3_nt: TGTGCCAGCAGTTTAGTCTCGGCAGGCTCCTACAATGAGCAGTTCTTC

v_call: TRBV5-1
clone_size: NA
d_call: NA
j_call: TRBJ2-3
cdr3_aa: CASSLAWGETDTQYF
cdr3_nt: TGCGCCAGCAGCTTGGCCTGGGGAGAAACAGATACGCAGTATTTT

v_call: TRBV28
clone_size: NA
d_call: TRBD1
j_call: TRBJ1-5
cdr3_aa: CASSPTPGQSAYQPQHF
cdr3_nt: TGTGCCAGCAGTCCAACCCCGGGACAGTCGGCTTATCAGCCCCAGCATTTT

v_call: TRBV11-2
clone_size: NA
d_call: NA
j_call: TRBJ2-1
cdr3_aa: CASGPGGKGHEQFF
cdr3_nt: TGTGCCAGCGGGCCCGGGGGAAAGGGTCATGAGCAGTTCTTC

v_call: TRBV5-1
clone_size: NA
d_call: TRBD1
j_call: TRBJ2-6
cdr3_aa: CASSLGQGAGANVLTF
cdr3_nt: TGCGCCAGCAGCTTGGGACAGGGTGCCGGGGCCAACGTCCTGACTTTC

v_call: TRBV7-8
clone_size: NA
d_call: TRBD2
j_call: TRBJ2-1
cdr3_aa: CASSLLAGEGQFF
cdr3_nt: TGTGCCAGCAGCTTACTAGCGGGAGAGGGGCAGTTCTTC

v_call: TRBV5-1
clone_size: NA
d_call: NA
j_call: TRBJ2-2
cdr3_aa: CASSLGAGLGPGELFF
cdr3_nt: TGCGCCAGCAGCTTGGGCGCTGGGTTAGGGCCCGGGGAGCTGTTTTTT